Below, 5 T cell receptor beta chains from the same sample are listed, as sequenced in a study of control samples from healthy donors and cancer patients. Some clones are missing from TCRdb's copy, which holds only in-frame ones; the method was immunoSEQ multiplex PCR. This table holds 100,000 to 150,000 clones, around 90% found once. The sequenced sample was blood. The receptor source for this set is a man aged 35 to 55 in good health.

The genes are TRBV2 and TRBJ2-2; D unclear. With 4 bases removed from V and 3 bases from J, the gap between germline ends came to 9 bases. Germline-derived CDR1 and CDR2 are SNHLY and FYNNEI. The CDR3 runs to 14 residues. The CDR3 here is CASSGNRYTGELFF. CDR3 DNA sequence: TGTGCCAGCAGTGGTAACAGATACACCGGGGAGCTGTTTTTT.

This chain uses TRBV6-4 with TRBJ1-5, with 7 nucleotides matching TRBD1. V gave up 6 bases and J gave up 1 base; unmatched junction bases: 6. The CDR3 length is 15 residues. Germline loops: CDR1 MRHNA, CDR2 SNTAGT. In DNA form, the CDR3 reads TGTGCCAGCAGGGCAGGGGGGGTGAGCAATCAGCCCCAGCATTTT. Amino acid sequence: CASRAGGVSNQPQHF.

The chain uses TRBV29-1 and TRBJ1-1; weak D call: TRBD1 (6 bases). Germline V gives CDR1 SQVTM, CDR2 ANQGSEA. This CDR3 spans 12 amino acids. Trimming cost V 4 bases and J 4 bases, with 10 bases left between them. CDR3 nucleotides: TGCAGCGTTGGGCGGGGGGCCACTGAAGCTTTCTTT. This codes for CSVGRGATEAFF.

This chain joins TRBV21-1 and TRBJ2-3; the table gives TRBD2 as D, unverified against the DNA. TRBV21-1 is flagged as a pseudogene. The CDR3 is made up of 16 amino acids. CDR3 sequence (DNA): TGTGCCAGCACCAGAAGTGGGGCGGGGGGGCCAGATACGCAGTATTTT. Its translation: CASTRSGAGGPDTQYF.

The V call is TRBV2, the J call TRBJ1-4; D remains unclear. Germline-derived CDR1 and CDR2 are SNHLY and FYNNEI. The CDR3 totals 12 residues. V was clipped by 6 bases and J by 8 bases, with 10 bases between them. The CDR3 region is CASRIGTEKLFF. The CDR3 nucleotides are TGTGCCAGCAGGATCGGCACCGAAAAACTGTTTTTT.